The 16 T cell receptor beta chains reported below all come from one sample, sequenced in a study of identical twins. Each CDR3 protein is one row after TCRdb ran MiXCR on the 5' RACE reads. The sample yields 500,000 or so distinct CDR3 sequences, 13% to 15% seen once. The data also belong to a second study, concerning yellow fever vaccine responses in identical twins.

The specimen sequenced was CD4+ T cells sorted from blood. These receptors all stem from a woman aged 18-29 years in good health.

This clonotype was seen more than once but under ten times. CDR3 DNA: TGCGCCAGCAGCCACTCACAGGGTGTAGCGGGCTACACCTTC. This sequence encodes CASSHSQGVAGYTF. This chain uses TRBV4-1 with TRBJ1-2; tentatively, D is TRBD1 (6 bases). This CDR3 region has 14 residues. Germline CDR1 MGHRA, CDR2 YSYEKL. V lost 3 bases and J 8 bases, leaving 16 bases between the germline ends.

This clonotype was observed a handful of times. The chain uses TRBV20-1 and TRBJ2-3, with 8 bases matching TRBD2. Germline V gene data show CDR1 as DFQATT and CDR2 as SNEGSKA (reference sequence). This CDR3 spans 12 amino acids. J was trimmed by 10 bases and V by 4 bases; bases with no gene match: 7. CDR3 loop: CSAILAGGPQYF. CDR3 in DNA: TGCAGTGCTATCTTGGCGGGAGGTCCGCAGTATTTT.

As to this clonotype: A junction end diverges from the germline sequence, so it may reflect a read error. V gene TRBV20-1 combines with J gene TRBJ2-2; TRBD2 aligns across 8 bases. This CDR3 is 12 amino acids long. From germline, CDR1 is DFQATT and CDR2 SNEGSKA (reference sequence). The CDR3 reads CSVRLATGELFF. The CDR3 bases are TGCAGTGTTAGACTAGCGACCGGGGAGCTGTTTTTT.

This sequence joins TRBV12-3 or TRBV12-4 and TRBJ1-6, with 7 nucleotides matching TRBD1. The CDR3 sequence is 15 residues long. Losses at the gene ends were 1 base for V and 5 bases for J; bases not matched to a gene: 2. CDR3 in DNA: TGTGCCAGCAGTTTAGTGCAGGGGGATAATTCACCCCTCCACTTT. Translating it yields CASSLVQGDNSPLHF.

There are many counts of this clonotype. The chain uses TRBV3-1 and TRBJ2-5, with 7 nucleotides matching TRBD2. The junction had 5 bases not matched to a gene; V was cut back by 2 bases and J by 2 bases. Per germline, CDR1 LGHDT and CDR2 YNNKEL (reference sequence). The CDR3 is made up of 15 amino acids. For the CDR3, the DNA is TGTGCCAGCAGCCAACTGGCGGGGGTACAAGAGACCCAGTACTTC. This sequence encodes CASSQLAGVQETQYF.

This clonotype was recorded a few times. CDR3 DNA sequence: TGTGCCAGCAGCCCGAGGACTAGCGCATCCTACGAGCAGTACTTC. The encoded protein is CASSPRTSASYEQYF. V gene TRBV21-1 combines with J gene TRBJ2-7; TRBD2, the table's D call, was not compared with the DNA. TRBV21-1 is a listed pseudogene. CDR3 length: 15 amino acids.

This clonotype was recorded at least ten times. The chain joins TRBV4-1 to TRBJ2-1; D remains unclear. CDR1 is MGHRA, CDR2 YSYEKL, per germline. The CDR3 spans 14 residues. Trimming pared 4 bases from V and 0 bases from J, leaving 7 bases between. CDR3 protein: CASSRQSSYNEQFF. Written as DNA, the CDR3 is TGCGCCAGCAGCCGGCAAAGCTCCTACAATGAGCAGTTCTTC.

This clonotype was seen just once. CDR3 protein: CATSGIGGSTDTQYF. CDR3 in DNA: TGTGCCACCAGTGGTATTGGGGGCTCCACAGATACGCAGTATTTT. The V and J genes are TRBV24-1 and TRBJ2-3; a possible D gene is TRBD1 (6 bases). Germline V CDR1 and CDR2: KGHDR, SFDVKD. The CDR3 has 15 amino acids. V gave up 5 bases and J gave up 2 bases, with 13 bases separating them.

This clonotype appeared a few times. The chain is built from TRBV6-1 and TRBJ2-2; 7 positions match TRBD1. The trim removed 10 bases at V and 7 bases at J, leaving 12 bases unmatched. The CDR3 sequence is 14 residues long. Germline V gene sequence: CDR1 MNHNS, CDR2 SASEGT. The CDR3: CATSPLQGIGELFF. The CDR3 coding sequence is TGTGCCACCTCACCCTTACAGGGGATCGGGGAGCTGTTTTTT.

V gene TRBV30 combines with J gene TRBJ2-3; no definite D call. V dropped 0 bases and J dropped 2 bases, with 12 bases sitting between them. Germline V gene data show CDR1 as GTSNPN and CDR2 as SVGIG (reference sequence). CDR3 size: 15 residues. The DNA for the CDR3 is TGTGCCTGGAGTGTACGACGGGCAATCACAGATACGCAGTATTTT. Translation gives CAWSVRRAITDTQYF. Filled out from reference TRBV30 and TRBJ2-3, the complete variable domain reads SQTIHQWPATLVQPVGSPLSLECTVEGTSNPNLYWYRQAAGRGLQLLFYSVGIGQISSEVPQNLSASRPQDRQFILSSKKLLLSDSGFYLCAWSVRRAITDTQYFGPGTRLTVL.

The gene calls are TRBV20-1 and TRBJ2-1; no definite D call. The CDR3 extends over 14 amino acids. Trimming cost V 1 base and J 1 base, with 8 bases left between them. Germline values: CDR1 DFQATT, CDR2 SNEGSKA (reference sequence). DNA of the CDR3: TGCAGTGCTAGAGCTGCGGCGTCCTACAATGAGCAGTTCTTC. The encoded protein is CSARAAASYNEQFF.

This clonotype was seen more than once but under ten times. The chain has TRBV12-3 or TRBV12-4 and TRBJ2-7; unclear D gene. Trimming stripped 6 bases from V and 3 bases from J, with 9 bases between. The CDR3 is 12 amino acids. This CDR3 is CASSHSRYEQYF. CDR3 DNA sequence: TGTGCCAGCAGCCATAGCCGCTACGAGCAGTACTTC.

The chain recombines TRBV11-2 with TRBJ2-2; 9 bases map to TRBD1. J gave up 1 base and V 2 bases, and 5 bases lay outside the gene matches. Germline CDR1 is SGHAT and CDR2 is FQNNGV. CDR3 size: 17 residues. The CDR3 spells CASSLPRQGGNTGELFF. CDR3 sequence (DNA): TGTGCCAGCAGCTTACCCAGACAGGGGGGGAACACCGGGGAGCTGTTTTTT.

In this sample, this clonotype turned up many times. CDR3 sequence: CSATPGLAGAADTQYF. The CDR3, as DNA: TGCAGTGCCACACCGGGACTAGCGGGAGCCGCAGATACGCAGTATTTT. The chain couples TRBV20-1 to TRBJ2-3; TRBD2 matches 14 bases. J gave up 4 bases and V 6 bases, and 9 bases lay outside the gene matches. CDR3 length: 16 amino acids. Germline V gene sequence: CDR1 DFQATT, CDR2 SNEGSKA (reference sequence).

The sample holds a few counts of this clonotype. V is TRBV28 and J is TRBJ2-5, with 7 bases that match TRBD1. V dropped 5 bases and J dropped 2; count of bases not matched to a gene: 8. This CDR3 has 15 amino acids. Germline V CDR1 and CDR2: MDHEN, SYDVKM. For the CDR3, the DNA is TGTGCCAGCAGTATGACAGGGACCCAGCAAGAGACCCAGTACTTC. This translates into CASSMTGTQQETQYF.

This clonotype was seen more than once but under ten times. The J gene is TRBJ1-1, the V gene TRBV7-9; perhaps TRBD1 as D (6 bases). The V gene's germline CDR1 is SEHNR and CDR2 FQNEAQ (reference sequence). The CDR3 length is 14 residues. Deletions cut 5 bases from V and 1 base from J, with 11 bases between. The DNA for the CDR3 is TGTGCCAGCAGCCGAGGACAGACGAACACTGAAGCTTTCTTT. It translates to CASSRGQTNTEAFF.